This T cell receptor (beta chain) comes out of a study of CD8+ T cells in alopecia areata (dated by TCRdb to the late 2010s). General notes on the study: Treated patients were enrolled in an open-label pilot trial of oral tofacitinib at 5 to 10 mg twice daily for moderate-to-severe alopecia areata. Tofacitinib was given for 6 to 18 months, followed by 6 months of follow-up off drug to assess delayed response and recurrence. The study used high-throughput TCRbeta sequencing to examine T cell clonal expansion in alopecia areata, in both the C3H/HeJ mouse model and human patients. On the human side, TCRbeta sequencing was run on scalp tissue and on sorted CD4+ and CD8+ peripheral blood T cells from healthy controls and from alopecia areata patients with either patchy or totalis/universalis disease. Biopsies were taken from tofacitinib-treated patients at baseline and at 4 and 24 weeks of treatment, and a later scalp biopsy was taken in several of the tofacitinib-treated patients. Scalp clonality was compared across normal scalp (n=4), patchy alopecia areata scalp (n=8), and alopecia totalis/universalis scalp (n=8). The RNA source kit depended on sample type: the PAXgene miRNA kit for fixed scalp, the miRNeasy kit for PBMCs, and the RNeasy kit for mouse skin. Amplification of TCRbeta CDR3 regions was done by immunoSEQ multiplex PCR using 35 Vbeta forward primers and 13 Jbeta reverse primers. What the authors observed across the whole study: Lesional scalp, especially in alopecia totalis/universalis, showed higher clonality and more expanded CD8+ clones than normal scalp, suggesting antigenic drive. Unlike mouse skin, which is dominated by gammadelta T cells, normal human skin has resident alphabeta T cells that are also sequenced, and this complicates analysis of the scalp TCR repertoire. Shared TCR sequences between patients were less evident than in mice, which may be partly attributable to HLA diversity in the patient population.

Receptor libraries were prepared by the immunoSEQ multiplex PCR assay. RNA was extracted from all samples and reverse transcribed into cDNA as template for TCR sequencing. First-strand cDNA was synthesized using SuperScript III with a 2:1 mix of oligo-dT and random hexamers. A synthetic immune receptor repertoire was used to assess amplification bias, and residual bias was removed computationally. The study's own analysis went as follows. Raw reads were preprocessed for error removal, and CDR3 was defined according to IMGT conventions as running from the conserved cysteine to phenylalanine. Clonality was calculated as 1 minus Shannon entropy normalized by log2 of the number of productive unique TCRs. Scalp TCRbeta sequences were cross-referenced with sorted blood CD4 and CD8 repertoires so that the CD4 or CD8 identity of scalp clones could be inferred. Sourced from immuneACCESS, this table was stored by TCRdb with only in-frame sequences that have V and J called. A share of the clones is absent; for the studies checked, an unresolved V gene accounts for under half, and the remainder has no known explanation. The V and J calls and clone size were taken over from that table, and D and trimming were inferred from the DNA. Present in this sample are roughly 250,000 clones, about 68% of which were seen just once. The ten largest make up 1% to 1.5% of the sample.

The sample's time point label is to be understood as: baseline before oral tofacitinib. Lesional scalp punch biopsies and peripheral blood were collected from alopecia areata patients. PBMCs were isolated by density centrifugation and stained for CD3, CD4 and CD8, after which CD4+ and CD8+ T cells were sorted on a FACSAria. This clone was recorded a few times. Its antigen is currently not known. Per-nucleotide qualities are absent, and no much larger clonotype sits a single base away. The CDR3 sequence holds 13 residues, the cysteine and phenylalanine included. Solely the CDR3 DNA is kept, with 39 bases framed from the first base. Based on the germline V gene, the CDR1 and CDR2 sequences are SGHRS and YFSETQ. V was cut back by 3 bases and J by 3 bases, leaving a gap of 6 bases between them.

The sequence joins TRBV5-1 to TRBJ2-2; no D segment can be confidently identified. Material: CD4+ T cells sorted from blood, obtained at week 0. The TCR sequence derives from a human donor with alopecia areata. The nucleotides read TGCGCCAGCAGCTCCTCGGACACCGGGGAGCTGTTTTTT. Translation gives CASSSSDTGELFF. The CDR3 plus the reference TRBV5-1 and TRBJ2-2 genes for the other parts give the full variable domain: KAGVTQTPRYLIKTRGQQVTLSCSPISGHRSVSWYQQTPGQGLQFLFEYFSETQRNKGNFPGRFSGRQFSNSRSEMNVSTLELGDSALYLCASSSSDTGELFFGEGSRLTVL.